The T cell receptor (beta chain) under discussion was sequenced for a study of early T cells in non-severe SARS-CoV-2 infection. Study-level information: Sequenced bulk RNA came from whole blood that was unsorted, and chains were unpaired.

This clonotype was found many times. CDR3 length: 15 residues. Trimming pared 3 bases from V and 0 bases from J, leaving 9 bases between. TCRdb processed the 5' RACE reads anew with MiXCR; each CDR3 protein has one entry. The sample records approximately 35,000 distinct CDR3 sequences, approximately 6% being singletons. The receptor was derived from an adult who was a healthcare worker with PCR-confirmed SARS-CoV-2 infection or an uninfected control (not recorded which). The chain couples TRBV12-3 or TRBV12-4 to TRBJ2-1, with a possible D match to TRBD1 (5 bases). What was sequenced was whole blood. CDR3 residues: CASSFRASSYNEQFF. The CDR3 DNA reads as TGTGCCAGCAGTTTCAGGGCAAGCTCCTACAATGAGCAGTTCTTC.